This TCR beta chain was captured by sequencing in a study of blood T cell repertoires in COVID-19. The CDR3 has 12 residues. CDR1 is SGHRS, CDR2 YFSETQ, per germline. The germline V and J ends were trimmed by 4 bases and 3 bases, with 7 bases remaining between them. Measured with immunoSEQ multiplex PCR; TCRdb has only the in-frame clones, and not every one. Of around 370,000 clones in the sample, more than 75% were seen once. The clonotype originates from a woman between 18 and 29 years old who had recovered from COVID-19. This rearrangement joins TRBV5-1 to TRBJ1-2; D remains ambiguous. The specimen was PBMCs or T cells enriched from blood (not recorded which). CDR3 residues: CASSLDYYGYTF. CDR3 in DNA: TGCGCCAGCAGCCTCGACTACTATGGCTACACCTTC.